This TCR beta chain was documented in a study of T cell responses to AZD1222 COVID-19 vaccine (dated by TCRdb to the early 2020s). Regarding the complete study: TCR sequencing covered over 230 trial participants: 200 to 220 given two doses of AZD1222 and about 26 given two doses of MenACWY control vaccine. Enrollment into the trials was organized by age into subgroups of 18-55, 56-69 and 70-plus years, and those subgroups contained approximately 160, 26 and 62 TCR-sequenced participants, respectively.

General findings and caveats noted by the study authors: The 56-69-year group was small, and its depth increase did not reach significance, likely because of low power. Because no day 14 peak-response samples were available, the repertoires could be characterized only after the peak T cell response. Nearly half of unique spike-specific TCRs reportedly recognized epitopes outside regions mutated in the B.1.351 and B.1.1.7 variants. A significant rise in spike-specific TCR breadth and depth was observed after two AZD1222 doses relative to day 0 and relative to MenACWY recipients. Most participants were white British and females outnumbered males, and the authors suggested that clonal diversity may have been underestimated. Conclusions about previously exposed vaccinees were limited because only five to seven AZD1222 recipients were SARS-CoV-2 seropositive at baseline. Vaccine-associated CD4 TCRs spanned the whole spike protein, with dominant responses in regions 160-218 and 743-854.

As for this clone: Its specific antigen is unknown. The record has no base qualities; no much larger clone is one base away.

The CDR3 regions of human TCRbeta chains were analyzed by immunosequencing. As for the authors' bioinformatics: Repertoire TCRs were matched against a reference library of SARS-CoV-2-specific TCRs generated with the MIRA antigen-specificity platform. Breadth was defined as the fraction of unique TCRs that were SARS-CoV-2-associated, and depth was defined as the fraction of total T cells that were SARS-CoV-2-associated. Using the MIRA data, each spike-specific TCR was assigned both to the spike region to which the TCR was reactive and to a CD4 or CD8 class. Log10-transformed breadth and depth values were compared by one-way ANOVA with Sidak's multiple comparisons tests. TCRdb mirrors the immuneACCESS table, restricted to in-frame sequences. Some clones are absent from its copies; in checked studies, under half trace to an unresolved V gene, and the reason for the others is unknown. The DNA gave D and trimming, while V, J and clone size come from that table. The sample includes fewer than 150,000 clones, with approximately 92% observed a single time. 6.5% to 8.5% of the sample lies in the top ten.

Read against the paper, the sample's time point label means: about 28 days (+/-7) after the second vaccine dose. AZD1222 recipients given second doses at about 4 weeks or at about 12 weeks were pooled, since spike-specific TCR depth and breadth were not found to differ between the two schedules. The vaccinee samples were drawn from two UK trials, COV001 and COV002, one of which was a single-blind randomized controlled phase 2/3 trial testing AZD1222 (ChAdOx1 nCoV-19) in healthy adults. For TCRbeta chain sequencing, PBMC samples were collected from trial participants at day 0 and at day 28 after the second dose. Unmatched junction bases come to 12, with V trimmed by 3 bases and J by 6 bases. The germline V gene gives CDR1 as SGHRS and CDR2 as YFSETQ. Including the terminal cysteine and phenylalanine, the CDR3 comprises 17 residues. Solely the CDR3 DNA is kept, with 51 bases framed from the first base.

The chain is encoded by TRBV5-1 joined to TRBJ2-5, with 12 bases aligning to TRBD2. The sequencing used peripheral blood, collected 28 days after the second AZD1222 dose. The sequence derives from an adult who received the AZD1222 COVID-19 vaccine. The bases read TGCGCCAGCAGCTCCGGACTAGCGGGGCGATTTCGGCAGACCCAGTACTTC. Its coded protein is CASSSGLAGRFRQTQYF.